This TCR beta chain emerged from a study of T cell clones after liver transplantation. Study as a whole: Pre-transplant mixed lymphocyte reactions yielded third-party-reactive TCRbeta sequences as comparators for graft-donor-reactive sequences. Three of eight recipients were HCV-positive; others had non-autoimmune, non-viral indications.

Whole-study results and caveats: Low donor cell numbers restricted donor-reactive repertoire measurement in a couple of subjects.

Clones were sequenced by immunoSEQ multiplex PCR, and TCRdb holds only the in-frame ones, with some missing. The table shows tens of thousands of clones, with less than 90% occurring only once. About this clone: What it binds is not known.

CDR1 and CDR2 (germline): SGHNT, YYREEE (reference sequence). The CDR3 has 14 residues. V dropped 3 bases and J dropped 5; count of bases not matched to a gene: 5. The chain joins TRBV5-4 to TRBJ2-3; 8 bases are shared with TRBD2. The sample was CD4+ T cells from blood, taken at the 22-month timepoint. This TCR was recovered from a human patient who received a liver transplant. Some T cells may be supplied by the graft donor. CDR3 in amino acids: CASSSASGRDTQYF. The DNA for the CDR3 is TGTGCCAGCAGCTCGGCCAGCGGGAGAGATACGCAGTATTTT. Looking up the rest from reference TRBV5-4 and TRBJ2-3 gives the full variable domain: ETGVTQSPTHLIKTRGQQVTLRCSSQSGHNTVSWYQQALGQGPQFIFQYYREEENGRGNFPPRFSGLQFPNYSSELNVNALELDDSALYLCASSSASGRDTQYFGPGTRLTVL.